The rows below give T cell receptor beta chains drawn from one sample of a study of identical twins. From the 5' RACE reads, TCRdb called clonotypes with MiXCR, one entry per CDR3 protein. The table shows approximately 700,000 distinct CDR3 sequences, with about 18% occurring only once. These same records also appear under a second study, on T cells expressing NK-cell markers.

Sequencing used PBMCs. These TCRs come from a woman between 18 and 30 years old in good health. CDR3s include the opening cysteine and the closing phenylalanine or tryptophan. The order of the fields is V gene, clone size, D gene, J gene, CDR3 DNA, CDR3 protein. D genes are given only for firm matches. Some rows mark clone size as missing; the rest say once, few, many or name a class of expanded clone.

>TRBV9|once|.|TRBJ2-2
TGTGCCAGCGTACCGGGGGCCTTTGGTACCGGGGAGCTGTTTTTT
CASVPGAFGTGELFF
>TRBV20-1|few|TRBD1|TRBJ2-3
TGCAGTGGGGACAGAGCAGATACGCAGTATTTT
CSGDRADTQYF
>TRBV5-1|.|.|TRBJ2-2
TGCGCCAGCAGAGTAAGGGCCACCGGGGAGCTGTTTTTT
CASRVRATGELFF
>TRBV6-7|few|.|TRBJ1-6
TGTGCCAGCAGTTACAAGGTGTTTAATAATTCACCCCTCCACTTT
CASSYKVFNNSPLHF
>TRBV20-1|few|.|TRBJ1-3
TGCAGTGCTAGAGATTCCCTTAACCAGGGAAACACCATATATTTT
CSARDSLNQGNTIYF
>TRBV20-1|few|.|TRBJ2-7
TGCAGTGCTAGGGATATTGCCTACGAGCAGTACTTC
CSARDIAYEQYF
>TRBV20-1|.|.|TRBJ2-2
TGCAGTGCCAACGATCCCTTCACCGGGGAGCTGTTTTTT
CSANDPFTGELFF
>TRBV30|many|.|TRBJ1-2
TGTGCCGCCACAGGGCCAGTTGGGGGCTACACCTTC
CAATGPVGGYTF
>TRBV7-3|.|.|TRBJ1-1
TGTGCCAGCAGCTTAATTTTTAACACTGAAGCTTTCTTT
CASSLIFNTEAFF
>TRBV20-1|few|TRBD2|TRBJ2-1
TGCAGTGCAGCCATGACTAGCGGAAAAGGAAATGAGCAGTTCTTC
CSAAMTSGKGNEQFF
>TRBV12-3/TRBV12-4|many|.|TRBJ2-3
TGTGCCAGCTCCATCGGGGGGCCGTCCGATACGCAGTATTTT
CASSIGGPSDTQYF
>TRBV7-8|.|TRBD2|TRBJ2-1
TGTGCCAGCAGCTTCCGTATTGCTAGCGGGCATGAGCAGTTCTTC
CASSFRIASGHEQFF
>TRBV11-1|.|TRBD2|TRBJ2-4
TGTGCCAGCAGTTCCATAGCGGGAGGTCTACTAGCCAAAAACATTCAGTACTTC
CASSSIAGGLLAKNIQYF
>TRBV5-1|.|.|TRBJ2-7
TGCGCCAGCAAGGGGGGATGGGCAAAGCGTTACGAGCAGTACTTC
CASKGGWAKRYEQYF
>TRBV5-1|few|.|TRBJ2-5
TGTGCCAGCAGCTTGGGGGGGACAGAAGAGACCCAGTACTTC
CASSLGGTEETQYF
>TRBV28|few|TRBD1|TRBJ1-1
TGTGCCAGTTCGACAGGGGCAGGTGAAGCTTTCTTT
CASSTGAGEAFF
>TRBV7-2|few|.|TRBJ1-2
TGTGCCAGCAGCGAGGCAGGGCGCTATGGCTACACCTTC
CASSEAGRYGYTF
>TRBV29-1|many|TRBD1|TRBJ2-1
TGCAGCGTTCACACAGGGGGCTCCTACAATGAGCAGTTCTTC
CSVHTGGSYNEQFF
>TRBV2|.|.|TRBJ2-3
TGTGCCAGCAGTGAAGGCCGGTGGGGGGGCCGAGTACAAGATACGCAGTATTTT
CASSEGRWGGRVQDTQYF
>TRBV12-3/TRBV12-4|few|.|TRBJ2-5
TGTGCCAGCAGTTTCCTCCGGGGTCGTCTAGACGTAGAAGAGACCCAGTACTTC
CASSFLRGRLDVEETQYF
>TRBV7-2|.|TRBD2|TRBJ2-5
TGTGCCAGCAGCTTATACGGACTAGCGGAGTACCAAGAGACCCAGTACTTC
CASSLYGLAEYQETQYF
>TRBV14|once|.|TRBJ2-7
TGTGCCAGCAGCCCCTCAGCGGGCTACGAGCAGTACTTC
CASSPSAGYEQYF
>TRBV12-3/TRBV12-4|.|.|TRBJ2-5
TGTGCCAGCAGTTTTTATTGGGAGACCCAGTACTTC
CASSFYWETQYF
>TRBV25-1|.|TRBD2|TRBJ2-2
TGTGCCAGCAGCAAACATAGCGGGAGAGCGAACACCGGGGAGCTGTTTTTT
CASSKHSGRANTGELFF
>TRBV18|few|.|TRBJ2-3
TGTGCCAGCTCACCACCGGCAAACACAGATACGCAGTATTTT
CASSPPANTDTQYF
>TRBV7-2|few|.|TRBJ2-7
TGTGCCAGCAGCTTAAAGGACGAGCAGTACTTC
CASSLKDEQYF
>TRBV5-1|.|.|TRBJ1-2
TGCGCCAGCAGCTTGGATACAGACTATGGCTACACCTTC
CASSLDTDYGYTF
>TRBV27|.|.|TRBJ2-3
TGTGCCAGCAGTTTCCGGGCTAGCACAGATACGCAGTATTTT
CASSFRASTDTQYF
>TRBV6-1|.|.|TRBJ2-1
TGTGCCAGCAGGGACGTCCGTACCTACAATGAGCAGTTCTTC
CASRDVRTYNEQFF